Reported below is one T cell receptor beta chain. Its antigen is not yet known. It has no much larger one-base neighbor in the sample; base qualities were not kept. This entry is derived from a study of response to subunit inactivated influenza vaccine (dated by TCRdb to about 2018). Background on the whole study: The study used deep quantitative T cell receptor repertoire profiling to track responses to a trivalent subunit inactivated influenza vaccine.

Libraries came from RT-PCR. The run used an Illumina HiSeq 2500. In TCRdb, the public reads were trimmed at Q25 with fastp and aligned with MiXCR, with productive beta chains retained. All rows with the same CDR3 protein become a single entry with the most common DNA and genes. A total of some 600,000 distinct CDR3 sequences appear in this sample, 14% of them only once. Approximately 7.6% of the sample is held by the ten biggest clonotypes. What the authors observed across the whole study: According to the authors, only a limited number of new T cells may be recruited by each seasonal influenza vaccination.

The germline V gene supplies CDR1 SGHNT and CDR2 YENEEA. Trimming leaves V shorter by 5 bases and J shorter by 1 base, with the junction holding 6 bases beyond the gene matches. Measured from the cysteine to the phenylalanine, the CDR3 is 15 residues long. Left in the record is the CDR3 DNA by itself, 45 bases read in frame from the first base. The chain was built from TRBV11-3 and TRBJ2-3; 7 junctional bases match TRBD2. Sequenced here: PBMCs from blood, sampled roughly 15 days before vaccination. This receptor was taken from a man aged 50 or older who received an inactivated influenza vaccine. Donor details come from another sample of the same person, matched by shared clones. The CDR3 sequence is CASSVGLVRTDTQYF. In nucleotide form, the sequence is TGTGCCAGCAGCGTCGGACTAGTGCGCACAGATACGCAGTATTTT.